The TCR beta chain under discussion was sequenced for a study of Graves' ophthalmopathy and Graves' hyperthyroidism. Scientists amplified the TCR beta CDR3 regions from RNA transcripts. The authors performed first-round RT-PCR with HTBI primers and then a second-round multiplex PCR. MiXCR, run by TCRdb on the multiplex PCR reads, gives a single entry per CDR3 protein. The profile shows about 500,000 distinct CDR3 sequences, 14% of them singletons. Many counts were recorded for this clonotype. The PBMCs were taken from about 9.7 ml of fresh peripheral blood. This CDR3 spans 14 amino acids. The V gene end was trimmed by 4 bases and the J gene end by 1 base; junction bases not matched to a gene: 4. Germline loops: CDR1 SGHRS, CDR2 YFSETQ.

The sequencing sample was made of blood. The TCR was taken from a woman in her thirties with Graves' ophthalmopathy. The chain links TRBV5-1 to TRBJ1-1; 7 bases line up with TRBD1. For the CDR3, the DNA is TGCGCCAGCAGCACAGGGGAAGCGAACACTGAAGCTTTCTTT. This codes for CASSTGEANTEAFF. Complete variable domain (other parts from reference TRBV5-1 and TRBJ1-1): KAGVTQTPRYLIKTRGQQVTLSCSPISGHRSVSWYQQTPGQGLQFLFEYFSETQRNKGNFPGRFSGRQFSNSRSEMNVSTLELGDSALYLCASSTGEANTEAFFGQGTRLTVV.